This T cell receptor (beta chain) was captured in a study of T cell repertoires in cytomegalovirus infection. Study background: Indicated by public TCR beta signatures were CMV infection and matching HLA type.

With regard to this clonotype: Its antigen remains unidentified.

Study-level points and caveats: CMV-specific TCR beta clonotypes restricted by HLA-C dominated the ex vivo response. Totalled public TCR beta family frequency picked out people who carried CMV plus the relevant HLA.

Each CDR3 protein is one row after TCRdb ran MiXCR on the reads. The data hold some 150,000 distinct CDR3 sequences, with about a quarter observed a single time. Sequenced material: PBMCs. The sequence derives from a human donor in good health (CMV status not recorded). Some clones in this sample may be carry-over from other donors' samples.

DNA of the CDR3: TGTGCCATCACCCAGGAGGGCCATGAAGCTTTCTTT. Translation gives CAITQEGHEAFF. The chain combines TRBV10-3 with TRBJ1-1; no definite D call. There are 12 residues in the CDR3. The V end lost 7 bases, the J end lost 7 bases, and 13 bases lay between the germline ends. CDR1 and CDR2 from the germline V gene are ENHRY and SYGVKD.